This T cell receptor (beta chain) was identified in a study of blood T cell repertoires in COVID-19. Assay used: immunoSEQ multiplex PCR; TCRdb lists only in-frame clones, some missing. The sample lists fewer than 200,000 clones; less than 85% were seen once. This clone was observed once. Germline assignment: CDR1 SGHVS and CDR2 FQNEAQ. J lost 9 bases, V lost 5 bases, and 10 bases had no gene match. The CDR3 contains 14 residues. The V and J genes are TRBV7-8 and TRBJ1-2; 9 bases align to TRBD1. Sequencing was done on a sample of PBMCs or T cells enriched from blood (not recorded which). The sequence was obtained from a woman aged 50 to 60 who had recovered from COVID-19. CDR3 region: CASSRWDRADRYTF. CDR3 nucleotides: TGTGCCAGCAGCCGGTGGGACAGGGCGGATCGCTACACCTTC.